Listed below are T cell receptor beta chains from one sample, sequenced in a study of T cells after posttransplantation cyclophosphamide. Clones were read by immunoSEQ multiplex PCR, and TCRdb kept only the in-frame ones, dropping some. The sample yields about 33,000 clones, without any singletons. The sequencing sample was made of PBMCs. These receptors were taken from a girl aged 5-17 years in good health, CMV-negative, and a related stem cell transplant donor. Each CDR3 is given with its conserved first and last residue. Fields, in order: V gene, D gene, J gene, clone size, CDR3 DNA, CDR3 protein. A D gene is named only where the DNA matches it firmly. Rows give clone size only sometimes, using once, few, many, or a class for an expanded clone.

TRBV4-3	NA	TRBJ2-7	NA	TGCGCCAGCAGCCAAGTCGCGGACCAGGGGTACGAGCAGTACTTC	CASSQVADQGYEQYF
TRBV7-8	TRBD2	TRBJ2-5	many	TGTGCCAGTATCCCCATTGTAGCGGGCGGTCAAGAGACCCAGTACTTC	CASIPIVAGGQETQYF
TRBV5-1	TRBD2	TRBJ2-1	many	TGCGCCAGCAGCCTAGCGGGAAAAAATGAGCAGTTCTTC	CASSLAGKNEQFF
TRBV6-4	TRBD2	TRBJ2-3	many	TGTGCCAGCAGTGCAGGACTAGAACGAGATACGCAGTATTTT	CASSAGLERDTQYF
TRBV19	NA	TRBJ1-2	many	TGTGCCAGTAGTCCAGGGAGGTACTATGGCTACACCTTC	CASSPGRYYGYTF
TRBV5-6	TRBD1	TRBJ1-5	many	TGTGCCAGCAGCTTACAGGGGGGTAGTAGCAATCAGCCCCAGCATTTT	CASSLQGGSSNQPQHF
TRBV5-1	TRBD2	TRBJ2-7	many	TGCGCCAGCAGGAACAAGGCGGGAGCCTACGAGCAGTACTTC	CASRNKAGAYEQYF
TRBV2	NA	TRBJ2-5	NA	TGTGCCTCCACCAGGGGGGCCCAGACCCAGTACTTC	CASTRGAQTQYF
TRBV28	NA	TRBJ2-7	many	TGTGCCAGCACGGTAATTTCCTACGAGCAGTACTTC	CASTVISYEQYF
TRBV19	NA	TRBJ2-7	many	TGTGCCAGTACCATAGGAGGCTACGAGCAGTACTTC	CASTIGGYEQYF
TRBV27	NA	TRBJ1-5	few	TGTGCCAGCAGTTTACTAGGCCCAAAATATAATCAGCCCCAGCATTTT	CASSLLGPKYNQPQHF
TRBV5-1	NA	TRBJ2-5	few	TGCGCCAGCAGCTTGGCAACAGGGCGGAGGCAAGAGACCCAGTACTTC	CASSLATGRRQETQYF
TRBV19	NA	TRBJ1-5	many	TGTGCCAGTAGTATTGGCAGGTTTAGCAATCAGCCCCAGCATTTT	CASSIGRFSNQPQHF
TRBV2	NA	TRBJ2-5	NA	TGTGCCAGCAGCGGACATGACGGGGAGACCCAGTACTTC	CASSGHDGETQYF
TRBV7-3	NA	TRBJ2-5	many	TGTGCCAGCAGCTCACAGGGTTTGGGAGAGACCCAGTACTTC	CASSSQGLGETQYF
TRBV5-4	TRBD2	TRBJ2-3	many	TGTGCCAGCAGCCTCCGACTAGCGGGGAGCTCTAGCACAGATACGCAGTATTTT	CASSLRLAGSSSTDTQYF
TRBV29-1	TRBD1	TRBJ1-1	few	TGCAGCGTTGATAAGGACAGGGCCCACACTGAAGCTTTCTTT	CSVDKDRAHTEAFF